This T cell receptor (beta chain) stems from a study of regulatory T cells in long-lasting Graves disease. Time point in this sample: newly diagnosed GD, antithyroid drugs for less than 3 months. RNA isolated from PBMCs was used to make the TCR library. Trimming cost V 4 bases and J 4 bases, with 17 bases left between them. Germline V gene lookup returns CDR1 SGHVS and CDR2 FQNEAQ. The CDR3 covers 15 residues. Study results and limitations: The study found persistent patients shared more public clonotypes (fewer than 3,000) than new patients (around 1,000).

CDR3-region Arm-PCR and iRepertoire HTBI primers produced the TCR beta libraries. Each CDR3 protein gets one entry after TCRdb re-called the multiplex PCR reads with MiXCR. The sample carries under 300,000 distinct CDR3 sequences, just over 20% recorded once. This clonotype was recorded a few times. The antigen is unknown. The clonotype originates from a female donor with Graves disease. V gene TRBV7-8 combines with J gene TRBJ2-7, with D tentatively TRBD2 (6 bases). Here the sequenced sample was peripheral blood mononuclear cells (PBMCs), taken at new diagnosis, from a patient treated with antithyroid drugs. CDR3 region: CASSSRGRGGYEQYF. CDR3 DNA sequence: TGTGCCAGCAGCTCGCGGGGAAGGGGCGGGTACGAGCAGTACTTC.